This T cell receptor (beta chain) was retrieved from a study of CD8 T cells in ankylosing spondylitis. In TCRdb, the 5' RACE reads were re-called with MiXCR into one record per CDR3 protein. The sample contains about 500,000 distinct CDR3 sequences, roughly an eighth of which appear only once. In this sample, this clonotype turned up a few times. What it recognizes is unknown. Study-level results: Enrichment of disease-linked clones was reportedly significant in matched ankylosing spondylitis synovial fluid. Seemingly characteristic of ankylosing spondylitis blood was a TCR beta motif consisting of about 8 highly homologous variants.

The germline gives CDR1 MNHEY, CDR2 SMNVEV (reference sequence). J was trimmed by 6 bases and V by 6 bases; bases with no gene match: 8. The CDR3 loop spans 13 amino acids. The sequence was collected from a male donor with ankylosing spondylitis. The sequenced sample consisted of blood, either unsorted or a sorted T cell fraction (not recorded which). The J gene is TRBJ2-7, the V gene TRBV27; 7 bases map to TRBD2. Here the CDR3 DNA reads TGTGCCAGCAGGGCTAGCGGCAGCGGCGAGCAGTACGTC. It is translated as CASRASGSGEQYV.